This TCR beta chain was documented in a study of shared clonotypes between healthy human individuals. Original methodology: ImmunoSEQ junction-only sequences lacked quality scores, so their filtering differed. The protocol was immunoSEQ multiplex PCR, while the TCRdb copy is restricted to in-frame clones and leaves out a portion. V and J calls and clone size are given by that table; D and trimming were obtained from the DNA. Among approximately 1,500,000 clones, roughly 96% were seen once, and the ten largest hold roughly 1.2%. This CDR3 spans 16 amino acids. Losses at the gene ends were 4 bases for V and 1 base for J; bases not matched to a gene: 8. The V gene's germline CDR1 is SGHNT and CDR2 YYREEE (reference sequence). All donors were Caucasian adults living in Nashville, Tennessee.

The gene calls are TRBV5-4 and TRBJ2-3; 8 nucleotides line up with TRBD1. The source is a man aged 25-45 years in good health. The sequencing input was naive CD4+ T cells sorted from blood. The sample's subset: CD45RA+ positively selected. This CDR3 reads CASSQPDRGRTDTQYF. The CDR3 bases are TGTGCCAGCAGCCAACCAGACAGGGGACGCACAGATACGCAGTATTTT.